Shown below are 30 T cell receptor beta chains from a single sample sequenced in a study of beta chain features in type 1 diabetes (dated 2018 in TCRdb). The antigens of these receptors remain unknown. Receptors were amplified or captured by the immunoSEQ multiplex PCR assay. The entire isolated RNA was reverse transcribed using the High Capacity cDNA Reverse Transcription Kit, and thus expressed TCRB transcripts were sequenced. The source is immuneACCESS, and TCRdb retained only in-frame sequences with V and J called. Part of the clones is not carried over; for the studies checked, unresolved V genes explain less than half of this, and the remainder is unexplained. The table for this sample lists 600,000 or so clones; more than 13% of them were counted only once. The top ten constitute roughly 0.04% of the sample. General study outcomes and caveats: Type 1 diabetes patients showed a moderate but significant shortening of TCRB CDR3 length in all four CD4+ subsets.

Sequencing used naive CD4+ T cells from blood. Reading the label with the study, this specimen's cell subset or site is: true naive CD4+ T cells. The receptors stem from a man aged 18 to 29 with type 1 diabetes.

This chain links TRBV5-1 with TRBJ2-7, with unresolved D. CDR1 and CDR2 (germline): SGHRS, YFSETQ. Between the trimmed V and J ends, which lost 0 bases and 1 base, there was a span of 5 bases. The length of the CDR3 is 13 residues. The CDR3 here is CASSLVTSYEQYF. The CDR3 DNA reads TGCGCCAGCAGCTTGGTTACTTCCTACGAGCAGTACTTC.

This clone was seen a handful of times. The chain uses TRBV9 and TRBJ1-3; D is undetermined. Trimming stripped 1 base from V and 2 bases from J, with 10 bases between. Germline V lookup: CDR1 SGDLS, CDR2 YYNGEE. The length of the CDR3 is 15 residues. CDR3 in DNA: TGTGCCAGCAGCGTAACCCCCACCGCTGGAAACACCATATATTTT. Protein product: CASSVTPTAGNTIYF.

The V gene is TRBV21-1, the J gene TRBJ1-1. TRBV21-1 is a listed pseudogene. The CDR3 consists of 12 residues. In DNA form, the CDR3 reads TGTGCCAGCAGGGTATTGGACACTGAAGCTTTCTTT. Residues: CASRVLDTEAFF.

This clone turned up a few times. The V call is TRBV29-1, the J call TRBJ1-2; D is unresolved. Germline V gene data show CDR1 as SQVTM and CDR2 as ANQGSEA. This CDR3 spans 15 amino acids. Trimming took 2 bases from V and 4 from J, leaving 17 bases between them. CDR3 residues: CSVETSGARGYGYTF. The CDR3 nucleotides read TGCAGCGTTGAAACGTCGGGCGCGCGGGGCTATGGCTACACCTTC.

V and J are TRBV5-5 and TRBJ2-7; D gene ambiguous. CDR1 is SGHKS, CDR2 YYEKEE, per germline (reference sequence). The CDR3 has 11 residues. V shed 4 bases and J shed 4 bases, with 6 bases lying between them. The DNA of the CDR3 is TGTGCCAGCAGCCCGCAGTACGAGCAGTACTTC. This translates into CASSPQYEQYF. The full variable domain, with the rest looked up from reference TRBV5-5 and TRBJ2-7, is DAGVTQSPTHLIKTRGQQVTLRCSPISGHKSVSWYQQVLGQGPQFIFQYYEKEERGRGNFPDRFSARQFPNYSSELNVNALLLGDSALYLCASSPQYEQYFGPGTRLTVT.

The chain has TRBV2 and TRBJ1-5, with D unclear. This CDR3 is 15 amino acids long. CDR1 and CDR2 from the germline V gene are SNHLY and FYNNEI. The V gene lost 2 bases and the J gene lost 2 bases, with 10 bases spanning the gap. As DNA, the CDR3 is TGTGCCAGCAGTGAACCGACACGTGGCAATCAGCCCCAGCATTTT. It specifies CASSEPTRGNQPQHF.

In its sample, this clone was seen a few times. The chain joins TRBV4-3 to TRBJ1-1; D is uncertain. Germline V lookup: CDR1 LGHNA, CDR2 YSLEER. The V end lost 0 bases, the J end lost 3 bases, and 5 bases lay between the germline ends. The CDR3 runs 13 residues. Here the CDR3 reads CASSQDQDTEAFF. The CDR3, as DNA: TGCGCCAGCAGCCAAGACCAGGACACTGAAGCTTTCTTT.

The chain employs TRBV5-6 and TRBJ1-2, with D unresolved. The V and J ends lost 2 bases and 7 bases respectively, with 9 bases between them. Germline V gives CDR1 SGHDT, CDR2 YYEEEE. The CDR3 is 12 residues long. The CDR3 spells CASSLVKLGYTF. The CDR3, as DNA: TGTGCCAGCAGCTTAGTCAAGCTTGGCTACACCTTC.

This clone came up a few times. The CDR3 nucleotides are TGTGCCAGCTCACCACCGACTAGCGGGAGCCTCGAGACCCAGTACTTC. This sequence encodes CASSPPTSGSLETQYF. The chain joins TRBV18 to TRBJ2-5; 12 nucleotides agree with TRBD2. In germline, CDR1 is KGHSH, CDR2 LQKENI. The CDR3 totals 16 residues. The junction had 4 bases not matched to a gene; V was cut back by 0 bases and J by 5 bases.

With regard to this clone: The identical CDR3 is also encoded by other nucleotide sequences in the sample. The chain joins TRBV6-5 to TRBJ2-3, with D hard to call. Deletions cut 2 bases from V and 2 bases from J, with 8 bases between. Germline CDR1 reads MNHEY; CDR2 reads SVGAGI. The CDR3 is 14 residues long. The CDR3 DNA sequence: TGTGCCAGCAGTTACCTCTCCTCCACAGATACGCAGTATTTT. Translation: CASSYLSSTDTQYF.

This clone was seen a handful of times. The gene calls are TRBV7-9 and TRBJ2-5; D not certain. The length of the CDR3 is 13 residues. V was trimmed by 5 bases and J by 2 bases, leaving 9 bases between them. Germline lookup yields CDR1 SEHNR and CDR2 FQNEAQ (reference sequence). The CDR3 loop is CASSLGVQETQYF. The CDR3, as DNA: TGTGCCAGCAGCCTAGGAGTTCAAGAGACCCAGTACTTC.

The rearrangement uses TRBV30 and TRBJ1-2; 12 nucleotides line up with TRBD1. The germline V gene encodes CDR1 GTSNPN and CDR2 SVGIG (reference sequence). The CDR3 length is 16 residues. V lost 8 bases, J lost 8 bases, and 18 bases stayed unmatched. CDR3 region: CAAPRDRGLSLYGYTF. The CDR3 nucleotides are TGTGCCGCACCCCGGGACAGGGGGCTCTCTCTATACGGCTACACCTTC.

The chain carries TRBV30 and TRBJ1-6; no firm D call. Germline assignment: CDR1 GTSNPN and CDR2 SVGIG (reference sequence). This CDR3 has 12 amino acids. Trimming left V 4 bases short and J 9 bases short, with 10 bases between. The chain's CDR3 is CAWTLGVSPLHF. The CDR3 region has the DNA TGTGCCTGGACTCTTGGGGTTTCACCCCTCCACTTT. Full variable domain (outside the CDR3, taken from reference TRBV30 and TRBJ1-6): SQTIHQWPATLVQPVGSPLSLECTVEGTSNPNLYWYRQAAGRGLQLLFYSVGIGQISSEVPQNLSASRPQDRQFILSSKKLLLSDSGFYLCAWTLGVSPLHFGNGTRLTVT.

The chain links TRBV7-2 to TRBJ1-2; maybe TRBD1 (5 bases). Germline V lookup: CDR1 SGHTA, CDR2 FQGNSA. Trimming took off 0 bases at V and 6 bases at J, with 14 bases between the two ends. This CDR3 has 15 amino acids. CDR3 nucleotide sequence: TGTGCCAGCAGCTTAGCTCAGGGCCTTGAAGATGGCTACACCTTC. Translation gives CASSLAQGLEDGYTF.

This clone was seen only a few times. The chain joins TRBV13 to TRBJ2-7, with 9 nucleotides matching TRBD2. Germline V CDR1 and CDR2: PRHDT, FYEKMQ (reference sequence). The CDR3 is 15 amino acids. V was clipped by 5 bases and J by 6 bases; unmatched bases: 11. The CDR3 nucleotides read TGTGCCAGCAGCCCAACTAGCGGGTTTTGGACCGAGCAGTACTTC. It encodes CASSPTSGFWTEQYF.

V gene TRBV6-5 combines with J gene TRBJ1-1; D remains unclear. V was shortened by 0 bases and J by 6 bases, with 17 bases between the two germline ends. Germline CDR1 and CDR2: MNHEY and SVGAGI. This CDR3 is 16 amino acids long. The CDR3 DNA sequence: TGTGCCAGCAGTTACTCGCAATTTGAGGGAGCCCCTGAAGCTTTCTTT. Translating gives CASSYSQFEGAPEAFF.

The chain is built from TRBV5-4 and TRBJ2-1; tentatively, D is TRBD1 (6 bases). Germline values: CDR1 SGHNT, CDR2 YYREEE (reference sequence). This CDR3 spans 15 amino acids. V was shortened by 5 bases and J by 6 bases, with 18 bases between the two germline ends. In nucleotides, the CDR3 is TGTGCCAGCAGTTTACCAGGACAGATGGGCAATGAGCAGTTCTTC. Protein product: CASSLPGQMGNEQFF.

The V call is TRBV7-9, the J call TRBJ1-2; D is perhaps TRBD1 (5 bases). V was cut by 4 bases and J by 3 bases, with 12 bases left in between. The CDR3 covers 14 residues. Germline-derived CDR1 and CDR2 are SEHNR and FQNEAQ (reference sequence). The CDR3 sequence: CASSSPPGHYGYTF. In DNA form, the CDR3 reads TGTGCCAGCAGCTCCCCCCCGGGACACTATGGCTACACCTTC.

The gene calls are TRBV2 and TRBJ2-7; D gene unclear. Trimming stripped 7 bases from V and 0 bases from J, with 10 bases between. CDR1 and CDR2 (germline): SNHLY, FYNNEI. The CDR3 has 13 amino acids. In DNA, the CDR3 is TGTGCCAGCAAACAGTCCCTCTCCTACGAGCAGTACTTC. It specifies CASKQSLSYEQYF. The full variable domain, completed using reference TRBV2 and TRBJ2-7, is EPEVTQTPSHQVTQMGQEVILRCVPISNHLYFYWYRQILGQKVEFLVSFYNNEISEKSEIFDDQFSVERPDGSNFTLKIRSTKLEDSAMYFCASKQSLSYEQYFGPGTRLTVT.

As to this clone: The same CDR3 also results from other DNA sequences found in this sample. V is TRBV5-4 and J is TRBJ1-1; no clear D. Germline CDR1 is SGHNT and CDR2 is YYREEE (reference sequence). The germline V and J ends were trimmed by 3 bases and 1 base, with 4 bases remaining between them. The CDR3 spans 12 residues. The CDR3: CASSSPNTEAFF. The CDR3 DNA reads TGTGCCAGCAGCTCGCCGAACACTGAAGCTTTCTTT.

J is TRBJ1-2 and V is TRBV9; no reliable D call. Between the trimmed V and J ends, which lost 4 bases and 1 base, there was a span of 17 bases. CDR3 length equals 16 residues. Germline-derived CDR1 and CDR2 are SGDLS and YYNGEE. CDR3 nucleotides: TGTGCCAGCAGCACCCGTGGAACGCTTATTAACTATGGCTACACCTTC. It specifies CASSTRGTLINYGYTF.

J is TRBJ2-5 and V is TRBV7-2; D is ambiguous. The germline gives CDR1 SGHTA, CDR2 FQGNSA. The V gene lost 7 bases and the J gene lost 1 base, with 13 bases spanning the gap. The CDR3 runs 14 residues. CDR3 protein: CASKDRASQETQYF. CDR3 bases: TGTGCCAGCAAAGACCGGGCCTCCCAAGAGACCCAGTACTTC.

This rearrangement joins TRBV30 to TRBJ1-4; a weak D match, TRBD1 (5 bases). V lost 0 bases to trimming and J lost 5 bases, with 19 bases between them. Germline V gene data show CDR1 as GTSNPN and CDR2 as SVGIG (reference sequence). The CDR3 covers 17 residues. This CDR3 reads CAWSVGSPGRQNEKLFF. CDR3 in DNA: TGTGCCTGGAGTGTGGGGTCCCCGGGACGGCAGAATGAAAAACTGTTTTTT.

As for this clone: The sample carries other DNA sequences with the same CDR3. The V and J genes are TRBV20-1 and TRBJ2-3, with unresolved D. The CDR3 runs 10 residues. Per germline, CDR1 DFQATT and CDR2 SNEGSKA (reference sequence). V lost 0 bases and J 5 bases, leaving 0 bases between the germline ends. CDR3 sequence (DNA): TGCAGTGCTAGAGAAGATACGCAGTATTTT. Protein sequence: CSAREDTQYF.

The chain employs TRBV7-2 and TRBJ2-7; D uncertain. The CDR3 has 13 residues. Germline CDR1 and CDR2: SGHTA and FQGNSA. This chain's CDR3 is CAGSTTNSYEQYF. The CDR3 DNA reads TGTGCTGGGTCCACGACAAATTCCTACGAGCAGTACTTC.

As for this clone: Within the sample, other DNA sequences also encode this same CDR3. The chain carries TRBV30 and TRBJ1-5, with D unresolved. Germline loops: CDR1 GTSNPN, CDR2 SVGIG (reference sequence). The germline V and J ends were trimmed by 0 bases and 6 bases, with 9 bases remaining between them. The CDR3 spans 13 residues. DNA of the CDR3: TGTGCCTGGAGTGTACTAGGAGGTCAGCCCCAGCATTTT. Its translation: CAWSVLGGQPQHF.

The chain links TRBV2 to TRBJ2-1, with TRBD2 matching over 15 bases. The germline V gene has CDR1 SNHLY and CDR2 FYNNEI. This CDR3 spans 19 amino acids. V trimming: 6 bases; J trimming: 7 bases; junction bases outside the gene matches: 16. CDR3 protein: CASSRWTSGRAFSLNEQFF. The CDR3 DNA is TGTGCCAGCAGCCGCTGGACTAGCGGGAGGGCTTTTTCGTTAAATGAGCAGTTCTTC.

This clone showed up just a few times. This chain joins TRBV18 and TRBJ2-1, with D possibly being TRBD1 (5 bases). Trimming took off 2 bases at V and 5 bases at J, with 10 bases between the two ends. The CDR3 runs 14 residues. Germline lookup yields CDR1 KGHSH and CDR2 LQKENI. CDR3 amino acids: CASSPKTENNEQFF. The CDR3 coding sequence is TGTGCCAGCTCACCAAAGACAGAAAACAATGAGCAGTTCTTC. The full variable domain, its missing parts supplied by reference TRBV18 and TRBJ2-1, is NAGVMQNPRHLVRRRGQEARLRCSPMKGHSHVYWYRQLPEEGLKFMVYLQKENIIDESGMPKERFSAEFPKEGPSILRIQQVVRGDSAAYFCASSPKTENNEQFFGPGTRLTVL.

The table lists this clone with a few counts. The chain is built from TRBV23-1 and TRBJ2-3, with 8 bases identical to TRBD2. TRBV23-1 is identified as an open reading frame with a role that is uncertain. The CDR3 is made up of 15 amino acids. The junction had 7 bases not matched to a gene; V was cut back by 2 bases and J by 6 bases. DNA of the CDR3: TGCGCCAGCAGTCAAAGGGCGGGAGGCCGGGATACGCAGTATTTT. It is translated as CASSQRAGGRDTQYF.

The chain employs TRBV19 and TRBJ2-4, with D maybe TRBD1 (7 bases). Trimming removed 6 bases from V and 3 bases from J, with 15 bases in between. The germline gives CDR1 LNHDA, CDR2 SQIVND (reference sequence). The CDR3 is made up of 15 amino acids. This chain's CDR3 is CASSRTGGSKNIQYF. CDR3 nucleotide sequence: TGTGCCAGTAGCCGGACAGGAGGGAGCAAAAACATTCAGTACTTC.